This TCR beta chain was recovered during a study of regulatory T cells in long-lasting Graves disease. Study overall: The study counted Graves' disease as persistent given over 5 years of antithyroid drugs and positive TSH receptor antibodies. Notes on the study in general: Persistent disease was associated with favored TRBV28 usage and with favored use of TRBJ1-2 and TRBJ2-5. The study found lower TCR diversity in persistent Graves' patients than in newly diagnosed ones.

This clonotype was detected many times. Its specificity is unknown. This sample's time point: persistent/refractory GD, antithyroid drugs over 5 years with positive TRAb. PBMCs provided the RNA from which the TCR library was made. Patients all came to the study from an endocrinology department in Xi'an, China. TCR beta libraries were built with iRepertoire HTBI primers and Arm-PCR of CDR3 regions. In TCRdb, the multiplex PCR reads were re-called with MiXCR into one record per CDR3 protein. The repertoire holds over 350,000 distinct CDR3 sequences, with less than 25% as singletons. Trimming took off 7 bases at V and 0 bases at J, with 10 bases between the two ends. Per germline, CDR1 MDHEN and CDR2 SYDVKM. This CDR3 spans 14 amino acids.

This sequence originates from a female donor with Graves disease. The input for sequencing was peripheral blood mononuclear cells (PBMCs), taken when the disease was refractory, from a patient treated with antithyroid drugs. This chain links TRBV28 with TRBJ1-5, with D unclear. The CDR3 protein is CASIFTGSNQPQHF. DNA of the CDR3: TGTGCCAGCATTTTCACGGGTAGCAATCAGCCCCAGCATTTT.